This record looks at one T cell receptor (beta chain) sequence and its context. Trimming took off 0 bases at V and 3 bases at J, with 18 bases between the two ends. Germline V lookup: CDR1 SGDLS, CDR2 YYNGEE. The CDR3 extends over 18 amino acids. Data came from immunoSEQ multiplex PCR; TCRdb stores just in-frame clones and leaves some out. The table records just over 80,000 clones, roughly 94% of them present only once. The data were obtained in a study of technical replicates of blood from a handful of donors. Sequencing input: T cells isolated from PBMCs. The source of this sequence is a human donor in good health. The rearrangement links TRBV9 to TRBJ2-2; D is uncertain. The CDR3 region is CASSVEDGGTPHTGELFF. The DNA for the CDR3 is TGTGCCAGCAGCGTAGAAGATGGCGGAACCCCCCACACCGGGGAGCTGTTTTTT.